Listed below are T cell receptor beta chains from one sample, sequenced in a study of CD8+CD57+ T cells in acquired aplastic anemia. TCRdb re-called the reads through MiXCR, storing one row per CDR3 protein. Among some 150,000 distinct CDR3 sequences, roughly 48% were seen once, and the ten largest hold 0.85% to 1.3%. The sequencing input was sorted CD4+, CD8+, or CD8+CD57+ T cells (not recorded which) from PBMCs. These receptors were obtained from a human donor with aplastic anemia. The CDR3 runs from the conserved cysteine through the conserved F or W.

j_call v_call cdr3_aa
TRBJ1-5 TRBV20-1 CSASQGGGGQPQHF
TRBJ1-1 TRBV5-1 CASSLAGVTEAFF
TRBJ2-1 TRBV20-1 CSVLPGLAGNEQFF
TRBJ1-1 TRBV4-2 CASSSTENTEAFF
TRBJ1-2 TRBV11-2 CASRFGTSGSQNYGYTF
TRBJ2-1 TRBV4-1 CASSQGSSYNEQFF
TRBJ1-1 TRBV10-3 CAISERVGMNTEAFF
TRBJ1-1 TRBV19 CASSIEAGFGTEAFF
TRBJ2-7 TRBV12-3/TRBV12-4 CASSFGQDSYEQYF
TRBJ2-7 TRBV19 CASRVQAYEQYF
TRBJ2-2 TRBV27 CASSSALGTGELFF
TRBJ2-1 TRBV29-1 CSLTAGGTYNEQFF
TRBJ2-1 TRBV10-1 CASSGDSPGSYNEQFF
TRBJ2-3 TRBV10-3 CAISLAGGITDTQYF
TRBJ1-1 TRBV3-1 CASSPGPGQGNTEAFF
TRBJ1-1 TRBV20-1 CSASKQGANTEAFF
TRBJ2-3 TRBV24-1 CATTGQFGYF